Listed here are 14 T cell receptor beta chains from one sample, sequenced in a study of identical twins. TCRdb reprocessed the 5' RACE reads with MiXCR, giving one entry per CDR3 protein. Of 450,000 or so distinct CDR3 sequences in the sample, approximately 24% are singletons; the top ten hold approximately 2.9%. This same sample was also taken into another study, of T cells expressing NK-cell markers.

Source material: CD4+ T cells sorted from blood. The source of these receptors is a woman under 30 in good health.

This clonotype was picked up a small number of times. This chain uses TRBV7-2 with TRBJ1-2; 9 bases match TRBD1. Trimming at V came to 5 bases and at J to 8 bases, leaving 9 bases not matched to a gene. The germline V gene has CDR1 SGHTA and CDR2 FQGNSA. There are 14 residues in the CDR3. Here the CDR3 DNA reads TGTGCCAGCAGCGTACCGGGACAGGGTAGAGGCTACACCTTC. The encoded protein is CASSVPGQGRGYTF.

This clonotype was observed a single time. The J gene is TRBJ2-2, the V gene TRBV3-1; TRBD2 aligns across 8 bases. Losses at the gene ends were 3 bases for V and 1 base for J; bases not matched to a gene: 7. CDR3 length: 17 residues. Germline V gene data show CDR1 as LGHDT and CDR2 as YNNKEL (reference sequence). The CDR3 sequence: CASSQKSTSGNTGELFF. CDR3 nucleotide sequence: TGTGCCAGCAGCCAGAAGAGTACTAGCGGGAACACCGGGGAGCTGTTTTTT.

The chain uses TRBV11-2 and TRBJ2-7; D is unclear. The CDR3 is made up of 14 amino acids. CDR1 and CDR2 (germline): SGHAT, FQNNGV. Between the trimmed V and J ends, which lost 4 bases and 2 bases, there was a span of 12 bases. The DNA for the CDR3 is TGTGCCAGCAGCTCCGCAAACTTCGCCTACGAGCAGTACTTC. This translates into CASSSANFAYEQYF. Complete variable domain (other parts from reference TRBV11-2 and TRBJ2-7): EAGVAQSPRYKIIEKRQSVAFWCNPISGHATLYWYQQILGQGPKLLIQFQNNGVVDDSQLPKDRFSAERLKGVDSTLKIQPAKLEDSAVYLCASSSANFAYEQYFGPGTRLTVT.

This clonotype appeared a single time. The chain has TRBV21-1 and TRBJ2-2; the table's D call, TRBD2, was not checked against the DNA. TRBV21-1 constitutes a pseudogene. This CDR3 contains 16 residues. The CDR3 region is CASSKLVREGTGELFF. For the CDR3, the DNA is TGTGCCAGCAGCAAATTGGTCCGGGAGGGGACCGGGGAGCTGTTTTTT.

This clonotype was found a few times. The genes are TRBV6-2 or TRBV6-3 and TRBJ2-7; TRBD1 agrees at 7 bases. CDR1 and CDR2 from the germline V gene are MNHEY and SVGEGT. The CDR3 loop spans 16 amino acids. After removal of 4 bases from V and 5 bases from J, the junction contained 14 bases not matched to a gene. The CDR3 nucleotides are TGTGCCAGCAGTTCCTTGACCGGGACAGCCTTCCACGAGCAGTACTTC. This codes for CASSSLTGTAFHEQYF.

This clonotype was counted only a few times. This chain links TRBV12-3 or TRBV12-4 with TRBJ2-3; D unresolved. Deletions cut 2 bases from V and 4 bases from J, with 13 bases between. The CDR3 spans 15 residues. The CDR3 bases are TGTGCCAGCAGTTTAATGCTGCTGTCTGCAGATACGCAGTATTTT. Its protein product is CASSLMLLSADTQYF.

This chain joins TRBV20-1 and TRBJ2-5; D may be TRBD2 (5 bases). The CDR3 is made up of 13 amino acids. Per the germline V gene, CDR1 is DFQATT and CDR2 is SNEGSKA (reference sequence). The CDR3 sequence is CSQNSPSTETQYF. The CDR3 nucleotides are TGCAGCCAAAATTCCCCTAGCACGGAGACCCAGTACTTC.

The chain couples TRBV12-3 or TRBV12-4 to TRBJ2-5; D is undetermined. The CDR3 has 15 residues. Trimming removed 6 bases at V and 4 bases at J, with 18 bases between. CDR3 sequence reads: CASSSPNTAVETQYF. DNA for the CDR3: TGTGCCAGCAGCTCCCCAAACACTGCGGTAGAGACCCAGTACTTC.

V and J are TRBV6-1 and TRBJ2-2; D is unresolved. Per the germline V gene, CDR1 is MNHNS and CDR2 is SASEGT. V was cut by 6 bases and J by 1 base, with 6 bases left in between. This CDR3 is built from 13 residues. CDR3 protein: CASRSQNTGELFF. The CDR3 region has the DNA TGTGCCAGCAGGTCACAGAACACCGGGGAGCTGTTTTTT.

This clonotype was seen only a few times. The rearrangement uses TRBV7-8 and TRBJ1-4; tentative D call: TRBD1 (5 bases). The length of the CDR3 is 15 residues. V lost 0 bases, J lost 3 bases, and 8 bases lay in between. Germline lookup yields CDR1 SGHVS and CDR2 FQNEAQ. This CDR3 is CASSLAQGPNEKLFF. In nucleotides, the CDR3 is TGTGCCAGCAGCTTAGCTCAGGGACCTAATGAAAAACTGTTTTTT. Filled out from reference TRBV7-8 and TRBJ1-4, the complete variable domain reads GAGVSQSPRYKVAKRGQDVALRCDPISGHVSLFWYQQALGQGPEFLTYFQNEAQLDKSGLPSDRFFAERPEGSVSTLKIQRTQQEDSAVYLCASSLAQGPNEKLFFGSGTQLSVL.

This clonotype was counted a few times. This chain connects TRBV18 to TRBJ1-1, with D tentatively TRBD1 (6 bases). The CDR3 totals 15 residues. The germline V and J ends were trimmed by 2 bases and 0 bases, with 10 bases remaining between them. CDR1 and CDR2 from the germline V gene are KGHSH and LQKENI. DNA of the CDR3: TGTGCCAGCTCACCAGGAACAGGGATGAACACTGAAGCTTTCTTT. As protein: CASSPGTGMNTEAFF.

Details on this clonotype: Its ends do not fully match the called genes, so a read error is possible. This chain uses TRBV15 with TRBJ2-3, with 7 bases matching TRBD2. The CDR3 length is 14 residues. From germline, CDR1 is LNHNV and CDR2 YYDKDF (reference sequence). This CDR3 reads CASSRGLVGGTQYF. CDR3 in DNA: TGTGCCAGCAGCAGAGGACTAGTGGGAGGCACGCAGTATTTT.

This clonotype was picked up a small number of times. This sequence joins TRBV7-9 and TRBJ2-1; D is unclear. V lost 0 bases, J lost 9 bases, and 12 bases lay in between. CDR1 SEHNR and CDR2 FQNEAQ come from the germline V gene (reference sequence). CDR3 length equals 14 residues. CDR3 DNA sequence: TGTGCCAGCAGCTTAGCGTCCCTTTGGGGTGAGCAGTTCTTC. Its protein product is CASSLASLWGEQFF.

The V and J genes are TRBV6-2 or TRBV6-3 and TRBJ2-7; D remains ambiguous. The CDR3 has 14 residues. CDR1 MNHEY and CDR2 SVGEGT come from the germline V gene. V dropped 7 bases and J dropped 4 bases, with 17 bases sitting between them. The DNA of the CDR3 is TGTGCCAGCACCAAGGTGGAGCCCTTTTACGAGCAGTACTTC. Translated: CASTKVEPFYEQYF.